This T cell receptor (beta chain) originates from a study of T cell clonality in common variable immunodeficiency (dated by TCRdb to between 2014 and 2017). V gives up 8 bases and J gives up 4 bases, and the segment between their germline ends measures 20 bases. Spanning cysteine to phenylalanine, the CDR3 consists of 15 amino acids. Of the CDR3's DNA, 36 bases were read; they are in frame from base 1. The germline V gene (reference sequence) supplies CDR1 LNHDA and CDR2 SQIVND. This clone was seen a few times. The clone's antigen remains unknown. The missing CDR3 end, 3 residues past where the read stops, is filled in from the germline J gene. CVID samples and control samples contributed equivalent amounts of genomic DNA as sequencing input. For every sample, a 60 bp segment covering the rearranged TCRbeta CDR3 region was amplified and then sequenced. The immunoSEQ assay, a bias-corrected multiplex PCR combined with high-throughput sequencing, was used to amplify TCRbeta. On the study's bioinformatics: Every unique nucleotide sequence counted as a clone and was annotated with V, D and J genes, copy number and frequency. Sequences were labeled productive if in frame, and non-productive if out of frame or containing stop codons. As previously described, clonality was calculated on the basis of Shannon's entropy. Mean CDR3 Kyte-Doolittle hydropathy was derived from the predicted amino acid sequences of productive clones. Hierarchical clustering of scaled V gene usage was performed with the R hclust function using Manhattan distance and complete linkage. To assess clone sharing by CDR3 amino acid sequence, 12 repertoires per group were resampled over 100 rounds. The repertoires were searched for approximately 73 published EBV-specific and fewer than 250 published CMV-specific TCRbeta sequences. A couple of CVID samples that yielded fewer than 10,000 sequences were excluded from the analysis, so 42 CVID repertoires were retained. TCRdb provides this immuneACCESS table in a form limited to in-frame rearrangements. Some clones are lacking; in checked studies, under half of them reflect an unresolved V gene, and why the rest are absent is not known. V, J and clone size were drawn from that table, and D and trimming were deduced from the DNA. For this sample, roughly 33,000 clones appear and none is a singleton. The ten largest clones take up 5.5% to 7% of the sample.

Standard criteria were used to diagnose CVID, namely serum IgG, IgA and/or IgM reduced below the normal range together with specific antibody deficiency. There were fewer than 45 subjects in the CVID group (about 30 male and 15 female), ranging in age from about 8 to 70 years, with a mean age of roughly 39. Most of the CVID patients and most of the healthy controls were of Caucasian heritage. All CVID subjects had received replacement immunoglobulin therapy for at least one year at the time of study participation. When blood was collected, none of the CVID subjects were ill or on immunomodulatory or immunosuppressive medication. Heparinized peripheral whole blood samples of about 5 to 8.5 ml were obtained from each donor. Genomic DNA from adults with common variable immune deficiency (CVID) and from healthy adult controls was used for sequencing of TCRbeta CDR3 repertoires. Diluted blood was density-centrifuged over Hypaque 1077 or Ficoll-Paque to isolate peripheral blood mononuclear cells. Genomic DNA was obtained from unsorted mononuclear cells through either Qiagen column purification or a centrifugation-based method.

General conclusions and limits of the study: TCRbeta clonality was higher in CVID subjects than in healthy controls (t-test p = 0.018), and the increase was most characteristic of about a third of subjects. Even though DNA input was the same, control samples had an average of around 78,000 unique sequences each, compared with about 30,000 in CVID samples. Reportedly, TCRbeta sequences from CVID had fewer deletions and N-nucleotide insertions, and highly modified clones with 13 or more V deletions were absent from CVID. According to the authors, finding the cause of the higher clonality in CVID would require sequencing the repertoires of T cell subpopulations. Healthy controls shared more TCRbeta clones with each other than CVID subjects shared among themselves (p < 0.0001). Correlations of repertoire features with clinical complications were constrained by heterogeneity among patients within the CVID cohort.

The chain joins TRBV19 to TRBJ1-1; a weak D assignment points to TRBD1 (6 bases agree). Sequenced material: peripheral blood mononuclear cells. The clonotype originates from a human donor with common variable immunodeficiency. Incomplete CDR3 DNA: TGTGCCAGTCGAACCTTAGGGGGTATGGGCACTGAA. Its translation is CASRTLGGMGTE. Given in full, the CDR3 is CASRTLGGMGTEAFF.